These 13 T cell receptor beta chains were all obtained from the same sample, sequenced in a study of blood T cell repertoires in COVID-19 (TCRdb year 2020). Libraries came from the immunoSEQ multiplex PCR assay. TCRdb's version of the immuneACCESS table is confined to in-frame rearrangements and falls short of the full clone set. An unresolved V gene accounts for under half of the shortfall where checked; the remainder is of unknown origin. This sample lists 200,000 or so clones; roughly nine tenths were detected once. The ten largest clones add up to more than 5.5% of the sample. Sequencing used peripheral blood. The receptors stem from a man aged 55 to 70 who had recovered from COVID-19.

This chain joins TRBV5-4 and TRBJ2-3; 15 nucleotides align to TRBD2. Trimming cost V 10 bases and J 6 bases; bases outside gene matches: 12. Germline lookup yields CDR1 SGHNT and CDR2 YYREEE (reference sequence). The CDR3 sequence is 16 residues long. The CDR3 sequence is CAVSGTSGGPRDTQYF. The DNA for the CDR3 is TGTGCCGTCAGCGGGACTAGCGGGGGGCCGAGGGATACGCAGTATTTT.

The chain recombines TRBV28 with TRBJ2-7; 8 nucleotides match TRBD1. This CDR3 comprises 13 residues. V dropped 10 bases and J dropped 5; count of bases not matched to a gene: 10. Germline CDR1 and CDR2: MDHEN and SYDVKM. This chain's CDR3 is CATRDRSFNEQYF. As DNA, the CDR3 is TGTGCCACCCGGGACAGGTCTTTCAACGAGCAGTACTTC. The full variable domain, rest sourced from reference TRBV28 and TRBJ2-7, is DVKVTQSSRYLVKRTGEKVFLECVQDMDHENMFWYRQDPGLGLRLIYFSYDVKMKEKGDIPEGYSVSREKKERFSLILESASTNQTSMYLCATRDRSFNEQYFGPGTRLTVT.

V and J are TRBV19 and TRBJ2-5, with a tentative D call TRBD2 (6 bases). The CDR3 length is 14 residues. Germline CDR1 LNHDA, CDR2 SQIVND (reference sequence). The germline V and J ends were trimmed by 10 bases and 4 bases, with 19 bases remaining between them. CDR3 sequence: CATSGGAVRETQYF. Here the CDR3 DNA reads TGTGCCACGAGTGGAGGGGCGGTGCGAGAGACCCAGTACTTC. Looking up the rest from reference TRBV19 and TRBJ2-5 gives the full variable domain: DGGITQSPKYLFRKEGQNVTLSCEQNLNHDAMYWYRQDPGQGLRLIYYSQIVNDFQKGDIAEGYSVSREKKESFPLTVTSAQKNPTAFYLCATSGGAVRETQYFGPGTRLLVL.

The rearrangement uses TRBV9 and TRBJ1-4, with a tentative D call TRBD1 (5 bases). Germline CDR1 reads SGDLS; CDR2 reads YYNGEE. The CDR3 sequence is 15 residues long. With 0 bases removed from V and 3 bases from J, the gap between germline ends came to 9 bases. In DNA form, the CDR3 reads TGTGCCAGCAGCGTAGCGGGGGGTGCTAATGAAAAACTGTTTTTT. Translated, it gives CASSVAGGANEKLFF.

The chain has TRBV7-9 and TRBJ2-1, with D possibly being TRBD2 (7 bases). CDR1 and CDR2 from the germline V gene are SEHNR and FQNEAQ (reference sequence). The CDR3 length is 14 residues. The CDR3, as DNA: TGTGCTGTCTCCGGGGGCGGGAGATTTAATGAGCAGTTCTTC. Translation: CAVSGGGRFNEQFF.

The V gene is TRBV5-4, the J gene TRBJ2-7, with TRBD2 matching over 7 bases. Germline CDR1 and CDR2: SGHNT and YYREEE (reference sequence). This CDR3 spans 16 amino acids. V dropped 2 bases and J dropped 2; count of bases not matched to a gene: 10. In nucleotides, the CDR3 is TGTGCCAGCAGCTTCGGTACGGGACTAAAAGCCTACGAGCAGTACTTC. Translated: CASSFGTGLKAYEQYF.

The CDR3 sequence: CASSPYRDNQPQHF. In DNA, the CDR3 is TGTGCCAGCTCACCTTACAGGGACAATCAGCCCCAGCATTTT. This chain joins TRBV18 and TRBJ1-5, with D possibly TRBD1 on 6 matching bases. Per the germline V gene, CDR1 is KGHSH and CDR2 is LQKENI. The V and J ends lost 3 bases and 3 bases respectively, with 9 bases between them. The CDR3 has 14 amino acids.

The chain carries TRBV5-1 and TRBJ2-5; D uncertain. Germline values: CDR1 SGHRS, CDR2 YFSETQ. With 3 bases removed from V and 1 base from J, the gap between germline ends came to 13 bases. CDR3 length: 15 amino acids. The CDR3 region is CASSSYAAPQETQYF. CDR3 DNA sequence: TGCGCCAGCAGCTCTTACGCGGCACCCCAAGAGACCCAGTACTTC.

This clone appeared a few times. The chain has TRBV18 and TRBJ1-4, with TRBD1 as a possible D gene (5 bases). V was clipped by 3 bases and J by 4 bases, with 12 bases between them. The CDR3 sequence is 15 residues long. Germline lookup yields CDR1 KGHSH and CDR2 LQKENI. CDR3 residues: CASSPGGTSNEKLFF. In DNA form, the CDR3 reads TGTGCCAGCTCACCGGGAGGGACCAGTAATGAAAAACTGTTTTTT.

The gene calls are TRBV5-4 and TRBJ2-2, with 14 nucleotides matching TRBD2. This CDR3 region has 16 residues. J gave up 8 bases and V 4 bases, and 7 bases lay outside the gene matches. CDR1 SGHNT and CDR2 YYREEE come from the germline V gene (reference sequence). In nucleotides, the CDR3 is TGTGCCAGCAGCGAGGGACTAGCGGGAGTATCTGGGGAGCTGTTTTTT. Residues: CASSEGLAGVSGELFF. Full variable domain (outside the CDR3, taken from reference TRBV5-4 and TRBJ2-2): ETGVTQSPTHLIKTRGQQVTLRCSSQSGHNTVSWYQQALGQGPQFIFQYYREEENGRGNFPPRFSGLQFPNYSSELNVNALELDDSALYLCASSEGLAGVSGELFFGEGSRLTVL.

The chain has TRBV5-1 and TRBJ2-1; perhaps TRBD2 as D (5 bases). Germline values: CDR1 SGHRS, CDR2 YFSETQ. V gave up 2 bases and J gave up 7 bases, with 7 bases separating them. The CDR3 runs 12 residues. This chain's CDR3 is CASSLEGNEQFF. The CDR3 nucleotides are TGCGCCAGCAGCTTAGAGGGAAATGAGCAGTTCTTC.

V is TRBV2 and J is TRBJ1-4, with 9 bases matching TRBD1. With V trimmed by 5 bases and J by 7 bases, 5 bases remained unmatched. Germline CDR1 and CDR2: SNHLY and FYNNEI. CDR3 length equals 14 residues. CDR3 DNA sequence: TGTGCCAGCAGTACCGGGACAGGGACTGAAAAACTGTTTTTT. Its translation is CASSTGTGTEKLFF.

The J gene is TRBJ2-1, the V gene TRBV7-2; 12 bases align to TRBD2. Germline CDR1 is SGHTA and CDR2 is FQGNSA. With 3 bases clipped from V and 9 bases from J, the junction kept 9 bases outside the gene matches. The CDR3 spans 16 residues. The CDR3 is CASSLRTSGALGEQFF. The CDR3 DNA is TGTGCCAGCAGCTTGAGGACTAGCGGGGCGTTGGGTGAGCAGTTCTTC.